What follows is one TCR beta chain and its context. Its target antigen remains unknown. Per-base quality was not reported, and no clone a single base away is much larger than it. The CDR3 holds 14 amino acids from the cysteine to the phenylalanine. The read is trimmed to its CDR3 DNA, 42 bases read in frame from base 1. Compared with germline, V lacks 6 bases and J lacks 2 bases; bases without a gene match: 2. CDR1 and CDR2, per the germline V gene, are SGHTA and FQGTGA. Library generation was performed with the immunoSEQ multiplex PCR assay. For the multiplex PCR, a mixture combining 60 forward primers for TCR Vbeta segments and 13 reverse primers for TCR Jbeta segments was used. The CDR3 region of rearranged TCR beta genes was amplified from genomic DNA by a multiplex PCR assay. On the Illumina HiSeq System, the amplified TCR beta libraries were sequenced as 87-base-pair reads. For the original study's pipeline: Across the 700 or so repertoires, a later analysis counted some 81 million unique TCR beta chains, 9.5 million to 12 million of which were shared by at least two donors. Raw reads were error-corrected and collapsed into unique sequences with a nearest-neighbor algorithm that merged closely related sequences to remove PCR and sequencing errors. V, D and J gene segments were assigned by aligning CDR3 sequences to IMGT reference sequences. For a sequence to be retained, at least a six-nucleotide match to both a V gene segment and a J gene segment was required. Rearrangements were called productive when the CDR3 lacked stop codons and stayed in frame with V and J; all others were non-productive. Following IMGT convention, CDR3 was defined as the stretch from the second conserved V-encoded cysteine up to the conserved J-encoded phenylalanine. Sequences without an unambiguous match to a single V gene segment were excluded from the earlier analysis of 450 to 650 of the donors. An earlier analysis of roughly 590 of the donors called V segments functional above 56.7% productive rearrangements and segregating when the between-donor standard deviation exceeded 5%. A statistical classification framework was built for diagnosing cytomegalovirus status from the catalog of TCR beta chain sequences. In a later analysis, V and J genes were assigned by comparing TCR nucleotide sequences against IMGT/GENE-DB human TR gene sequences. In a later analysis, CDR3 sequences and most-parsimonious VDJ recombination scenarios were assigned using the TCRdist pipeline. In a later analysis, each TCR beta chain was defined by its CDR3 amino acid sequence together with its V-gene family, and reads without a unique V-gene family were excluded. To address suspected cross-contamination and a sequencing artifact, a later analysis removed around 600 highly shared, low-generation-probability nucleotide sequences. In a later analysis, a clonal expansion index for each public chain was calculated from normalized within-repertoire ranks of inferred template counts. A later analysis computed generation probabilities with a VDJ recombination model fitted to out-of-frame rearrangements, and checked the results against IGoR. Hypergeometric tests were used in a later analysis to score TCR-TCR, TCR-HLA and TCR-CMV co-occurrence, with a repertoire-size bias correction applied to the TCR pairs. In a later analysis, false discovery rates were estimated by permuting HLA or CMV assignments 20 times. In a later analysis, co-occurring TCRs were grouped with DBSCAN, and TCRdist sequence similarity was added when clustering was performed within HLA-allele-positive subsets. Repertoires with fewer than 30,000 or more than 120,000 public chains were left out of co-occurrence clustering, as were four to six repertoires with anomalous nucleotide sharing. Entries here come from immuneACCESS through TCRdb and include only in-frame sequences with V and J called. Some clones fail to appear in such tables; in the studies checked, an unresolved V gene covers under half of the shortfall, and the cause of the remainder is unknown. Clone size and the V and J calls come from that table; the DNA yielded D and trimming. The sample records around 240,000 clones, 82% of which are singletons. The top ten constitute roughly 5% of the sample.

This entry belongs to a study of cytomegalovirus exposure and HLA in healthy donors listed by TCRdb under 2017. Broadly, across the study: According to an earlier analysis of 587 of the donors, roughly 180 million T cells yielded 95 million to 140 million unique TCR beta sequences and around 280 Gb of sequence data. In addition to the first cohort of 666 subjects, a separate validation cohort of 100 to 150 different subjects was used. Genome-wide SNP genotypes for about three fifths of the roughly 670 donors were used in a later genetic analysis, which treated that subset as a discovery cohort. The T cell repertoires of 666 subjects were profiled by immunosequencing and related to cytomegalovirus serostatus. In the later analysis, no new phenotypic data were used to find candidate immune exposures; instead, reliance was placed on TCR beta sequences and their occurrence across donors. Typing coverage varied by locus: roughly 629-630 donors for A, B, C, DRB1 and DQB1; roughly 500 for DQA1; over 600 for DPA1; more than 450 for DPB1. The study aimed to test whether cataloging public T cell receptors could reveal signatures of past pathogen exposure. Both class I and class II loci were covered by HLA typing, at four-digit resolution. Alongside the repertoire data, information on donor age, sex, ethnicity and CMV serostatus was compiled. Across roughly 420 genotyped donors of the cohort, an average of about 240,000 unique TCR beta nucleotide sequences per donor were sequenced, and 15% to 20% of those sequences were non-productive. High-throughput TCR immunosequencing, statistical association of individual TCRs with disease status, and machine learning were combined to predict cytomegalovirus infection status. Every repertoire in the discovery cohort had been generated on one and the same sequencing platform. To decide whether each TCR beta V gene segment behaved as functional or pseudogenic, an earlier analysis of 587 of the donors relied on high-throughput TCR beta sequencing. Four to six DR-DQ haplotypes were handled as single units for association and clustering, since linkage in the cohort was strong. Of the roughly 400 genotyped donors, over 70% fell in the genetic ancestry cluster associated with self-reported Caucasian donors. To study patterns of TCR occurrence, a later analysis re-analyzed previously published TCR beta repertoires from hundreds of donors and added high-resolution HLA genotyping. About 310 gigabases of sequencing data and 80 million or so unique TCR sequences were included in an early release covering about 600 HLA-typed donors.

What the authors observed across the whole study: Compared with the approximately 600-donor mean, donors in an Asian-associated ancestry cluster had fewer N-insertions in productive TCRs, according to a later genetic analysis. A further reported finding was that TCR beta sequences accurately predicted the HLA-A and HLA-B alleles for most subjects in the first cohort. In a later analysis, most CMV-associated TCR beta chains were found to appear HLA-restricted, with HLA associations seemingly driven largely by CMV exposure. The cohort was sequenced for TCR beta chains only, and without alpha or paired-chain data the features that could be detected were limited. Some IMGT-functional V segments, including TRBV6-2 and TRBV6-3, could not be distinguished by the 87-base-pair reads and were therefore excluded. The presence/absence analyses assumed that sequencing depth was roughly uniform across donors, and that assumption may not be true. In vitro tests confirmed that a few of the cytomegalovirus-associated TCR beta chains recognize cytomegalovirus antigens. Immune exposure information for the cohort was limited to CMV serostatus. Because counts were too low, about 15 rarely observed V segments, including chromosome 9 orphons, were left out of the earlier analysis of about 500 of the donors. In a later analysis, HLA-associated TCR beta chains were found to be more clonally expanded and to have lower generation probabilities than equally common non-associated chains. Assigning TCR associations to individual alleles was difficult when HLA alleles, especially DR and DQ, strongly co-occurred. A later analysis reported that several top co-occurrence clusters appeared linked to parvovirus B19, influenza, CMV and Epstein-Barr virus. The study gave a list of around 170 TCR beta chains associated with cytomegalovirus. A later analysis associated about 17,000 TCR beta sequences with specific HLA alleles at a false discovery rate of 0.05. An association between a missense DCLRE1C variant and V-gene and J-gene trimming of TCR beta chains was found in a later genetic analysis and replicated in an independent cohort. According to the authors, the approach could potentially be generalized to other disease states and immunological phenotypes. In an earlier analysis of several hundred of the donors, most TCR beta V segments were observed in productive rearrangements about 87% or about 30% of the time, broadly matching IMGT annotations. Correlated functional status among segregating V segments might reflect linkage disequilibrium, but an unknown experimental factor could not be ruled out. Because HLA typing was unavailable for some donors at each locus, only the typed subset was used in association tests. Across donors, most TCR sequences were observed very rarely, whereas some public TCRs were present in many individuals. In a later analysis, TCR association rates were found to vary across HLA loci, with the most associated TCRs seen for DRB1 alleles and the fewest for HLA-C alleles. The sequencing pipeline was judged likely to have produced a cluster of highly shared sequence variants as a technical artifact. The classifier was reported to diagnose cytomegalovirus status with high specificity and sensitivity in both the original cohort and the validation cohort.

The cohort was made up of 666 healthy bone marrow donors. All cohort members were sampled while nominally healthy, although unrecorded immune exposures were likely present. The donor was CMV seropositive and was included in the group of 289 seropositive cohort members. A peripheral blood sample was provided by each donor, and peripheral blood mononuclear cells were used for TCR beta sequencing. Genomic DNA was extracted from the blood cell samples with the Qiagen DNeasy Blood Extraction Kit. The TCR originated in a woman between 40 and 55 years old in good health and CMV-seropositive. The chain is assembled from TRBV7-3 and TRBJ2-7, and 12 bases in between align with TRBD2. Sequenced input: PBMCs. The sequence in DNA is TGTGCCAGCAGGCGGACTAGCGGGGCCTACGAGCAGTACTTC. This is translated as CASRRTSGAYEQYF.